These 18 T cell receptor beta chains were sequenced from one sample in a study of blood T cell repertoires in COVID-19. TCRdb's table, derived via immunoSEQ multiplex PCR, lists solely in-frame clones and lacks some. The sample yields under 250,000 clones, about four fifths seen once. Sequencing input: peripheral blood. The source is a man at least 80 years old with acute or convalescent COVID-19.

This chain connects TRBV7-3 to TRBJ1-2; 7 positions agree with TRBD1. The CDR3 extends over 14 amino acids. Germline CDR1 is SGHTA and CDR2 is FQGTGA. J gave up 5 bases and V 4 bases, and 7 bases lay outside the gene matches. The CDR3 DNA reads TGTGCCAGCAGCTCCTCAGGACAGGTTTATGGCTACACCTTC. Translating it yields CASSSSGQVYGYTF.

CDR3 bases: TGTGCCAGCAGCCCCCCGAGAGAGGGGGGGGCCTATGGCTACACCTTC. Protein product: CASSPPREGGAYGYTF. The genes are TRBV5-4 and TRBJ1-2; D might be TRBD1 (6 bases). This CDR3 region has 16 residues. Trimming took 4 bases from V and 4 from J, leaving 20 bases between them. Germline V gene sequence: CDR1 SGHNT, CDR2 YYREEE (reference sequence). Full variable domain (missing parts from reference TRBV5-4 and TRBJ1-2): ETGVTQSPTHLIKTRGQQVTLRCSSQSGHNTVSWYQQALGQGPQFIFQYYREEENGRGNFPPRFSGLQFPNYSSELNVNALELDDSALYLCASSPPREGGAYGYTFGSGTRLTVV.

This clone was picked up a small number of times. V gene TRBV7-2 combines with J gene TRBJ2-7, with D uncertain. The CDR3 loop spans 12 amino acids. V lost 4 bases to trimming and J lost 6 bases, with 10 bases between them. CDR1 and CDR2 from the germline V gene are SGHTA and FQGNSA. CDR3 amino acids: CASSSRFAEQYF. The DNA for the CDR3 is TGTGCCAGCAGCTCGCGTTTCGCCGAGCAGTACTTC.

V is TRBV19 and J is TRBJ1-2; D is unresolved. The CDR3 spans 11 residues. Germline CDR1 and CDR2: LNHDA and SQIVND (reference sequence). Trimming shortened V by 10 bases and J by 7 bases, and 13 bases separated the two germline ends. In nucleotides, the CDR3 is TGTGCCACCTTCACCAGTTTTGGCTACACCTTC. Translation gives CATFTSFGYTF.

The V call is TRBV5-8, the J call TRBJ1-6; 8 bases align to TRBD1. The length of the CDR3 is 16 residues. Germline CDR1 is SGHTS and CDR2 is YDEGEE. J was trimmed by 0 bases and V by 3 bases; bases with no gene match: 2. The CDR3 protein is CASSWTGTSYNSPLHF. The CDR3, as DNA: TGTGCCAGCAGCTGGACAGGGACCTCCTATAATTCACCCCTCCACTTT.

As regards this clone: The sample contains more than one DNA sequence encoding this CDR3. This chain uses TRBV7-9 with TRBJ1-2; tentatively, D is TRBD1 (6 bases). Germline-derived CDR1 and CDR2 are SEHNR and FQNEAQ (reference sequence). The CDR3 has 14 residues. V was cut by 0 bases and J by 4 bases, with 9 bases left in between. The CDR3, as DNA: TGTGCCAGCAGCTTAGCTGGGGGGGCCTATGGCTACACCTTC. This sequence encodes CASSLAGGAYGYTF.

V is TRBV18 and J is TRBJ2-2; TRBD1 matches at 8 bases. The CDR3 runs to 16 residues. Germline V gene lookup returns CDR1 KGHSH and CDR2 LQKENI. After removal of 4 bases from V and 1 base from J, the junction contained 5 bases not matched to a gene. In DNA form, the CDR3 reads TGTGCCAGCTCACTCCATGGGACAGGGAACACCGGGGAGCTGTTTTTT. This gives the protein CASSLHGTGNTGELFF.

The chain uses TRBV7-2 and TRBJ1-5; no clear D gene. Germline V gene data show CDR1 as SGHTA and CDR2 as FQGNSA. Trimming took 1 base from V and 6 from J, leaving 4 bases between them. The CDR3 runs 12 residues. The CDR3 nucleotides read TGTGCCAGCAGCTTAGGCGGTCAGCCCCAGCATTTT. Translated, it gives CASSLGGQPQHF.

The J gene is TRBJ1-5, the V gene TRBV18, with TRBD1 matching 8 bases. The J segment lost 5 bases and the V segment lost 6 bases, leaving 6 bases of the junction unmatched. The CDR3 is made up of 14 amino acids. Germline V gene data show CDR1 as KGHSH and CDR2 as LQKENI. CDR3 residues: CASSPGQDYQPQHF. CDR3 in DNA: TGTGCCAGCTCCCCGGGACAGGACTATCAGCCCCAGCATTTT.

V gene TRBV18 combines with J gene TRBJ1-5, with D perhaps TRBD1 (6 bases). Germline CDR1 KGHSH, CDR2 LQKENI. This CDR3 spans 15 amino acids. The V gene lost 1 base and the J gene lost 5 bases, with 12 bases spanning the gap. The CDR3 region has the DNA TGTGCCAGCTCACCACAGGGGGAGATGTATCAGCCCCAGCATTTT. Translating gives CASSPQGEMYQPQHF.

This clone was counted a few times. J is TRBJ1-2 and V is TRBV23-1, with 7 positions matching TRBD1. TRBV23-1 is an ORF, and what it does is uncertain. V was clipped by 5 bases and J by 7 bases; unmatched bases: 10. This CDR3 comprises 14 residues. CDR3 residues: CASSWGQRQAGYTF. As DNA, the CDR3 is TGCGCCAGCAGTTGGGGACAGCGGCAGGCTGGCTACACCTTC.

The V gene is TRBV2, the J gene TRBJ1-4, with D uncertain. The V end was cut by 7 bases, the J end by 7 bases, with 13 bases between. CDR3 length equals 13 residues. Per the germline V gene, CDR1 is SNHLY and CDR2 is FYNNEI. The CDR3 DNA sequence: TGTGCCAGCATTCGGGGAGGTAGTGAAAAACTGTTTTTT. It yields the protein CASIRGGSEKLFF.

V is TRBV14 and J is TRBJ1-4; the D is unclear. With 4 bases removed from V and 8 bases from J, the gap between germline ends came to 11 bases. Germline V gives CDR1 SGHDN, CDR2 FVKESK. The CDR3 length is 13 residues. The CDR3 DNA follows: TGTGCCAGCAGCCGAGGAAGGAGGGAAAAACTGTTTTTT. Protein sequence: CASSRGRREKLFF. The complete variable domain, with remaining parts taken from reference TRBV14 and TRBJ1-4, reads EAGVTQFPSHSVIEKGQTVTLRCDPISGHDNLYWYRRVMGKEIKFLLHFVKESKQDESGMPNNRFLAERTGGTYSTLKVQPAELEDSGVYFCASSRGRREKLFFGSGTQLSVL.

The chain is built from TRBV11-2 and TRBJ1-4, with D hard to call. Trimming cost V 8 bases and J 7 bases, with 17 bases left between them. This CDR3 comprises 14 residues. Germline lookup yields CDR1 SGHAT and CDR2 FQNNGV. The CDR3 sequence is CASASGSVTEKLFF. The DNA of the CDR3 is TGTGCCAGCGCCTCCGGGTCAGTTACTGAAAAACTGTTTTTT.

The J gene is TRBJ2-5, the V gene TRBV30; the D gene is possibly TRBD2 (5 bases). Germline CDR1 reads GTSNPN; CDR2 reads SVGIG (reference sequence). The CDR3 is made up of 16 amino acids. V gave up 3 bases and J gave up 5 bases, with 22 bases separating them. The CDR3 DNA reads TGTGCCTGGAGCGAGAGCGGAGGAGGAGGTTGGGAGACCCAGTACTTC. This sequence encodes CAWSESGGGGWETQYF.

The J gene is TRBJ2-7, the V gene TRBV10-3, with TRBD1 matching over 12 bases. Germline V gene data show CDR1 as ENHRY and CDR2 as SYGVKD. The CDR3 extends over 17 amino acids. V trimming: 4 bases; J trimming: 0 bases; junction bases outside the gene matches: 7. The CDR3 protein is CAISGGDRGLRSYEQYF. The CDR3 DNA follows: TGTGCCATCAGTGGAGGGGACAGGGGGCTACGCTCCTACGAGCAGTACTTC.

In this sample, this clone turned up a few times. The V gene is TRBV7-8, the J gene TRBJ1-5; TRBD1 aligns across 11 bases. The length of the CDR3 is 18 residues. With V trimmed by 2 bases and J by 5 bases, 11 bases remained unmatched. Looked up from germline, CDR1 is SGHVS and CDR2 is FQNEAQ. The CDR3 DNA is TGTGCCAGCAGCTTAACGAAAAGGGACAGGGGGTTGTATCAGCCCCAGCATTTT. Its protein is CASSLTKRDRGLYQPQHF.

This clone showed up just once. This sequence joins TRBV24-1 and TRBJ2-1; the match to TRBD2 covers 14 bases. Germline loops: CDR1 KGHDR, CDR2 SFDVKD. The CDR3 runs to 16 residues. The V and J ends lost 2 bases and 10 bases, in that order; junction bases with no gene match: 6. CDR3 in amino acids: CATSDSRLAGGVEQFF. As DNA, the CDR3 is TGTGCCACCAGTGATTCCCGACTAGCGGGGGGGGTGGAGCAGTTCTTC.